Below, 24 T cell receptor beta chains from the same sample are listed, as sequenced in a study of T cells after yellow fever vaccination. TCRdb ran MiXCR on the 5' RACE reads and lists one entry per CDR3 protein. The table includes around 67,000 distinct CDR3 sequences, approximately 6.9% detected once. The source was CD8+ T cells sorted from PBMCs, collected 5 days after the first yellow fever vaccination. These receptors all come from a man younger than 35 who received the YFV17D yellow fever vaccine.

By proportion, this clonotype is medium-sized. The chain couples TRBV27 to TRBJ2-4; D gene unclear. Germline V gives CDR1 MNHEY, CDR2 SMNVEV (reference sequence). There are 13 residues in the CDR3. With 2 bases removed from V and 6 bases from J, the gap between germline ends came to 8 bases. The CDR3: CASSLPGGNIQYF. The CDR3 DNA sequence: TGTGCCAGCAGTTTACCAGGCGGAAACATTCAGTACTTC.

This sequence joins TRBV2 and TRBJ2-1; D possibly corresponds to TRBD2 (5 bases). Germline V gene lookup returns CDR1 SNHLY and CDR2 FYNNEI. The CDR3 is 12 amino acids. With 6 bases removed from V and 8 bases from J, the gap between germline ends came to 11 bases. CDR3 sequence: CASRAPSHEQFF. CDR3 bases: TGTGCCAGCAGGGCCCCTAGCCATGAGCAGTTCTTC.

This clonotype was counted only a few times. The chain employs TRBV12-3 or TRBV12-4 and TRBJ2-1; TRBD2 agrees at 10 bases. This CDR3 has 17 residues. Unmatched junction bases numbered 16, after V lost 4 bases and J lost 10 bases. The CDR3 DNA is TGTGCCAGCAGTTCCTCAAGGGGCCTAGCGGGGGTTCCGGAGCAGTTCTTC. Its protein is CASSSSRGLAGVPEQFF.

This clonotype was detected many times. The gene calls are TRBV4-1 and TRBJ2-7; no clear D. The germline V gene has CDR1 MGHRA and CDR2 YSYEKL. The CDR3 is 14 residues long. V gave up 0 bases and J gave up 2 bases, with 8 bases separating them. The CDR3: CASSQDLIPYEQYF. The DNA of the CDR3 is TGCGCCAGCAGCCAAGATTTAATCCCCTACGAGCAGTACTTC.

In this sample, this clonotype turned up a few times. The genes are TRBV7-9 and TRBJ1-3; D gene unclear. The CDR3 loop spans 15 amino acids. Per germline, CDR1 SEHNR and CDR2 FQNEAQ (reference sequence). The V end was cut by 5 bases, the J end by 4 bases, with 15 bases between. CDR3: CASSTRETRGNTIYF. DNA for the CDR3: TGTGCCAGCAGCACGAGGGAAACAAGAGGAAACACCATATATTTT.

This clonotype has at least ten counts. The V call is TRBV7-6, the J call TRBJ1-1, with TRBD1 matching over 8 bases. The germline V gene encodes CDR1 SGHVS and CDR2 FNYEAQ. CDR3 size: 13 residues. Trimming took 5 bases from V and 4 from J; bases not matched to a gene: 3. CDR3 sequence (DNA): TGTGCCAGCAGCCCAGGGGGCCTCACTGAAGCTTTCTTT. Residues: CASSPGGLTEAFF.

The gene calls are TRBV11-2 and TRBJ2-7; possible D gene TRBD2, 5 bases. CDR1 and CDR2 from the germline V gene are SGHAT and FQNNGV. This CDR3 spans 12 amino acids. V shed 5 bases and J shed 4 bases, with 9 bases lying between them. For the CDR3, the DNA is TGTGCCAGCAGCGCCGGGATGTACGAGCAGTACGTC. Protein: CASSAGMYEQYV.

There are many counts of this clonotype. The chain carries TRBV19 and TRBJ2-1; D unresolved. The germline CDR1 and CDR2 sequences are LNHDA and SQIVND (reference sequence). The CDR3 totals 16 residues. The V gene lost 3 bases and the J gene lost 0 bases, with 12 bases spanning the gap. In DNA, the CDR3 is TGTGCCAGTAGTATTTTCCAGGTCGGCTCCTACAATGAGCAGTTCTTC. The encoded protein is CASSIFQVGSYNEQFF.

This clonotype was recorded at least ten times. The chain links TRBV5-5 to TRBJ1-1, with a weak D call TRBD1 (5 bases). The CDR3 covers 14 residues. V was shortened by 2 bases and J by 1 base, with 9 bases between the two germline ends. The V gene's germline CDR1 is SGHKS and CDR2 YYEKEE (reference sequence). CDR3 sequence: CASSFRAKNTEAFF. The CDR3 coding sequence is TGTGCCAGCAGCTTCAGGGCCAAGAACACTGAAGCTTTCTTT.

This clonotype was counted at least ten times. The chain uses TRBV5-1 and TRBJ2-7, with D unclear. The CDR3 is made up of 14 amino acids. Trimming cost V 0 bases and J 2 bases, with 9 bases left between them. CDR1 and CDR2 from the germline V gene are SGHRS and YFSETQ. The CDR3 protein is CASSLGGDPYEQYF. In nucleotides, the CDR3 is TGCGCCAGCAGCTTGGGTGGGGATCCCTACGAGCAGTACTTC. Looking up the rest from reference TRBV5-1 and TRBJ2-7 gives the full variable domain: KAGVTQTPRYLIKTRGQQVTLSCSPISGHRSVSWYQQTPGQGLQFLFEYFSETQRNKGNFPGRFSGRQFSNSRSEMNVSTLELGDSALYLCASSLGGDPYEQYFGPGTRLTVT.

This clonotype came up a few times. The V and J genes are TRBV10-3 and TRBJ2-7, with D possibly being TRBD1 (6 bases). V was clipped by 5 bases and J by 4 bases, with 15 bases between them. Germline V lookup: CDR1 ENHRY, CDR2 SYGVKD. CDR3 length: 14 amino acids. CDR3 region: CAISYAGEGYEQYV. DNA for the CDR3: TGTGCCATCAGTTATGCAGGGGAAGGGTACGAGCAGTACGTC.

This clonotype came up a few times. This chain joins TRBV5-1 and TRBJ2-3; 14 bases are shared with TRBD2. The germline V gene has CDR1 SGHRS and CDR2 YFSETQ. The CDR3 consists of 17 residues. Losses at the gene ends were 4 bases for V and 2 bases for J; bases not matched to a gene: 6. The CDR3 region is CASSLGLAGGYTDTQYF. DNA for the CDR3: TGCGCCAGCAGCCTAGGACTAGCGGGGGGCTACACAGATACGCAGTATTTT. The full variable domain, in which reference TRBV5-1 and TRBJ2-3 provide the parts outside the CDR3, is KAGVTQTPRYLIKTRGQQVTLSCSPISGHRSVSWYQQTPGQGLQFLFEYFSETQRNKGNFPGRFSGRQFSNSRSEMNVSTLELGDSALYLCASSLGLAGGYTDTQYFGPGTRLTVL.

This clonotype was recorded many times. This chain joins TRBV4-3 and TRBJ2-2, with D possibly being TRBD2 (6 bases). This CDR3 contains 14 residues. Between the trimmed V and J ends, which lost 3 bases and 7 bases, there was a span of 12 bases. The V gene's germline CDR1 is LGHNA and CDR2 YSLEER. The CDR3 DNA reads TGCGCCAGCAGCCAGGTGGCGGGGAACGGGGAGCTGTTTTTT. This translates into CASSQVAGNGELFF.

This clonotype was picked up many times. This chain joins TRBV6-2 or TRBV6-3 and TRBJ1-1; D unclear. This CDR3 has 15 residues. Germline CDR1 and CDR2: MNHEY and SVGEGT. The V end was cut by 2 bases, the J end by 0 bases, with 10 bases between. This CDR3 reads CASSYEGYLNTEAFF. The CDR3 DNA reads TGTGCCAGCAGTTACGAGGGATACCTGAACACTGAAGCTTTCTTT.

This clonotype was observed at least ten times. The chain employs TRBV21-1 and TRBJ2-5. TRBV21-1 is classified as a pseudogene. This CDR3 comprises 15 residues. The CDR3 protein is CASSKFHCLQETQYF. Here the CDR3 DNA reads TGTGCCAGCAGCAAATTTCACTGCCTCCAAGAGACCCAGTACTTC.

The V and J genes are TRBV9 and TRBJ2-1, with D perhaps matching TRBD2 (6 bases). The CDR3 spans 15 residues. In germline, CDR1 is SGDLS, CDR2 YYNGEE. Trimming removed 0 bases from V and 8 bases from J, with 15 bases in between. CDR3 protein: CASSVGTTFYDEQFF. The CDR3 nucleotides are TGTGCCAGCAGCGTAGGGACTACGTTTTACGATGAGCAGTTCTTC.

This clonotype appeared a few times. The CDR3 DNA reads as TGTGCCACCATGGGGGGGCCGAGCTCCTACAATGAGCAGTTCTTC. Translating gives CATMGGPSSYNEQFF. The genes are TRBV6-1 and TRBJ2-1; perhaps TRBD2 as D (7 bases). Trimming removed 10 bases from V and 0 bases from J, with 16 bases in between. Germline loops: CDR1 MNHNS, CDR2 SASEGT. The CDR3 loop spans 15 amino acids.

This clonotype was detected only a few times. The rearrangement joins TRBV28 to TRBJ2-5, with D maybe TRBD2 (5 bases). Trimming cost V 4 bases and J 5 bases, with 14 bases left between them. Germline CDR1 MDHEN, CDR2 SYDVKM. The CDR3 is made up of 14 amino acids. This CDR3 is CASSSPRTGETQYF. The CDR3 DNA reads TGTGCCAGCAGTTCACCCCGAACGGGGGAGACCCAGTACTTC.

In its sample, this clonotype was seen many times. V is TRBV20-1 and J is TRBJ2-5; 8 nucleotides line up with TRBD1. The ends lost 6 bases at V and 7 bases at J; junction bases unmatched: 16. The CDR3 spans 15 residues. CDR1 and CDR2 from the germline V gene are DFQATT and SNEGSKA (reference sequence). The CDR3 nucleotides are TGCAGTGCAAATTCCCGGGACAGGCCCTTCAGGACCCAGTACTTC. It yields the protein CSANSRDRPFRTQYF.

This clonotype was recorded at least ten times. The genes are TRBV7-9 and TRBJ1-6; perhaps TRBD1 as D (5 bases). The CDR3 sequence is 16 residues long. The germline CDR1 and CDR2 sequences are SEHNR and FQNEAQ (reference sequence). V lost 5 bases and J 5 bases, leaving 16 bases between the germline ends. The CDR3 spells CASSPPGVGHNSPLHF. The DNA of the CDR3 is TGTGCCAGCAGCCCCCCTGGAGTGGGACATAATTCACCCCTCCACTTT.

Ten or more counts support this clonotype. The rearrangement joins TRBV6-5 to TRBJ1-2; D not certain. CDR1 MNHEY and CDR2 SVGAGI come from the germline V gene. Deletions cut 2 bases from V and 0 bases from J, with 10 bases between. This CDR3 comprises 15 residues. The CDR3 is CASSYVSGSNYGYTF. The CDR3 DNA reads TGTGCCAGCAGTTACGTGTCGGGGTCTAACTATGGCTACACCTTC.

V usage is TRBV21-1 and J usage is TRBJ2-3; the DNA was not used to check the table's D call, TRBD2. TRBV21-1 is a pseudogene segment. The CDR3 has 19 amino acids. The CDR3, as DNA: TGTGCCAGCAGCAATCCCCCTCGGGAAGCGGGGGGCCCGGGAGATACGCAGTATTTT. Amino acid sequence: CASSNPPREAGGPGDTQYF.

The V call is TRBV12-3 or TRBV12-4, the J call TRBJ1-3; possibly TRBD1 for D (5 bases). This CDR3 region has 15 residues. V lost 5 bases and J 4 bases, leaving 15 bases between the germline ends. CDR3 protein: CASSTGPSRGNTIYF. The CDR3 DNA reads TGTGCCAGCAGTACGGGGCCCAGTCGGGGAAACACCATATATTTT.

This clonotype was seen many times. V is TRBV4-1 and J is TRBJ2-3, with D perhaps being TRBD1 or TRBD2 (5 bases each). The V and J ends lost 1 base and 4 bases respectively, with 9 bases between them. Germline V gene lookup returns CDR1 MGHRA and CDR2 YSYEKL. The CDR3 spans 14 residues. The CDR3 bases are TGCGCCAGCAGCCAAGTCGGGGCAGCAGATACGCAGTATTTT. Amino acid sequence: CASSQVGAADTQYF.